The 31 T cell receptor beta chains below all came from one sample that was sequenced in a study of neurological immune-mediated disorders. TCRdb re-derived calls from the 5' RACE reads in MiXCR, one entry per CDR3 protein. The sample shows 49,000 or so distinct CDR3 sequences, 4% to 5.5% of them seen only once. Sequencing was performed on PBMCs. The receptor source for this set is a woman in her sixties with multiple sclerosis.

For the CDR3, the DNA is TGTGCCAGTAGTACATACCAGGGGGCCCAGGAGACCCAGTACTTC. Protein: CASSTYQGAQETQYF. The rearrangement links TRBV19 to TRBJ2-5; 8 nucleotides align to TRBD1. Germline CDR1 reads LNHDA; CDR2 reads SQIVND (reference sequence). The CDR3 loop spans 15 amino acids. V was pared by 4 bases and J by 5 bases, with 9 bases of the junction left unmatched.

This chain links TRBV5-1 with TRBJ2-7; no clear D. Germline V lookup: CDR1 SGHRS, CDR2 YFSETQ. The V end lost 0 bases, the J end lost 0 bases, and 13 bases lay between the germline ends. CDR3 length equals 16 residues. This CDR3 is CASSLGGSQYSYEQYF. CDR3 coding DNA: TGCGCCAGCAGCTTGGGTGGCAGCCAGTACTCCTACGAGCAGTACTTC.

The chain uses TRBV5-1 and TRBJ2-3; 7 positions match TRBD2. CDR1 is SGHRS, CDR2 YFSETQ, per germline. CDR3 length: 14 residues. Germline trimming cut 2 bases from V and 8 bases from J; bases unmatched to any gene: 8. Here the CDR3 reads CASSLLASQSTQYF. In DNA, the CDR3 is TGCGCCAGCAGCTTACTAGCGTCTCAGAGTACGCAGTATTTT.

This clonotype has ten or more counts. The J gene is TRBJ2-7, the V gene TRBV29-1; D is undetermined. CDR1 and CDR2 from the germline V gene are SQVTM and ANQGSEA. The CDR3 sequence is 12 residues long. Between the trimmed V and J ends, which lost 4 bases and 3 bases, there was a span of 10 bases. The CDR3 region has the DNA TGCAGCGTTGTGAGACCCAGCTACGAGCAGTACTTC. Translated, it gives CSVVRPSYEQYF.

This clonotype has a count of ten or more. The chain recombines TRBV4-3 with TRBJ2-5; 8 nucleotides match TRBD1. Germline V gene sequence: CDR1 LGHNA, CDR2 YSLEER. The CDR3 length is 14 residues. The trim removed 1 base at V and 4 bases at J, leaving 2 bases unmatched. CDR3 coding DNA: TGCGCCAGCAGCCAAGTCACAGGGGGAGAGACCCAGTACTTC. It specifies CASSQVTGGETQYF.

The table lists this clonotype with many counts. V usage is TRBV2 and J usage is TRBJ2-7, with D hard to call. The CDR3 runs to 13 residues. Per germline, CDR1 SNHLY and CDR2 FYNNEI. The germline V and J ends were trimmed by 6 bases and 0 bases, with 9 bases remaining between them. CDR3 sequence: CASSPELSYEQYF. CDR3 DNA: TGTGCCAGCAGCCCGGAGCTCTCCTACGAGCAGTACTTC.

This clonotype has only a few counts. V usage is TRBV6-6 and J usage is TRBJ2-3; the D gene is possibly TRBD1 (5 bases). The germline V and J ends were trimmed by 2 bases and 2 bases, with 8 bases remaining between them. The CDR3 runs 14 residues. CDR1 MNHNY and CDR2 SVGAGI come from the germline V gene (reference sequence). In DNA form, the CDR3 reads TGTGCCAGCAGTTACGGGGCAGACACAGATACGCAGTATTTT. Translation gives CASSYGADTDTQYF.

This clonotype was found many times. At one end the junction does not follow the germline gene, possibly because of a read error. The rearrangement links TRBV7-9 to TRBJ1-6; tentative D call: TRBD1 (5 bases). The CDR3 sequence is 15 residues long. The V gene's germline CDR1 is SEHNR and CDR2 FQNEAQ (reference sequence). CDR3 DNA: TGTGCCAGCAGCTTAGAGGGACCCCGGGATTCACCCCTCAACTTT. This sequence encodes CASSLEGPRDSPLNF.

The CDR3 spells CASSLGPRDEQYV. The CDR3 DNA follows: TGTGCCAGCAGCTTAGGCCCCCGGGACGAGCAGTACGTC. V is TRBV7-2 and J is TRBJ2-7; D call uncertain. Per germline, CDR1 SGHTA and CDR2 FQGNSA. Trimming took 1 base from V and 5 from J, leaving 9 bases between them. The CDR3 has 13 amino acids.

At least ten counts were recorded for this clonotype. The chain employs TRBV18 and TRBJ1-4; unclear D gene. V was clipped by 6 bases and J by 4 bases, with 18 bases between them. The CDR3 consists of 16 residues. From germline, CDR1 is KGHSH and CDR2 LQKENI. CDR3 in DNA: TGTGCCAGCTCGCGCGGAGAGTCGGACTATAATGAAAAACTGTTTTTT. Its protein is CASSRGESDYNEKLFF.

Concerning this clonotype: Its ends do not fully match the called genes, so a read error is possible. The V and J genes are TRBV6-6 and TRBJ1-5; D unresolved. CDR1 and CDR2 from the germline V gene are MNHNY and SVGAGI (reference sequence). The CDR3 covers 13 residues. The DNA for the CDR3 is TGTGCCAGCAGTTACGGAGGTTCTCGCCCCCAGAATTTT. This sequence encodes CASSYGGSRPQNF.

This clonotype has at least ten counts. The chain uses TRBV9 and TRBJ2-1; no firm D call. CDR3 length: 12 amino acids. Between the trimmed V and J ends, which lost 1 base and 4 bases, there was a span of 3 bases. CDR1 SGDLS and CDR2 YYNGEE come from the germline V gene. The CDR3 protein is CASSVRYNEQFF. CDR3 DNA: TGTGCCAGCAGCGTAAGGTACAATGAGCAGTTCTTC.

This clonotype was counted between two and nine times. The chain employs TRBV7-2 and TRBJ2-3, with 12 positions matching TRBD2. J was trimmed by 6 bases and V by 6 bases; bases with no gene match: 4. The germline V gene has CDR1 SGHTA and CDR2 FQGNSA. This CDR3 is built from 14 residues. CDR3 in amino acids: CASSRTSGVDTQYF. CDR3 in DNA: TGTGCCAGCAGTCGGACTAGCGGGGTTGATACGCAGTATTTT.

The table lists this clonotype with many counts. The CDR3 reads CASSLGGIDNYGYTF. The CDR3 DNA is TGTGCCAGCAGCTTAGGGGGGATCGACAACTATGGCTACACCTTC. The chain employs TRBV7-9 and TRBJ1-2, with D possibly matching TRBD1 (5 bases). V gave up 1 base and J gave up 2 bases, with 11 bases separating them. Germline CDR1 SEHNR, CDR2 FQNEAQ (reference sequence). The CDR3 length is 15 residues.

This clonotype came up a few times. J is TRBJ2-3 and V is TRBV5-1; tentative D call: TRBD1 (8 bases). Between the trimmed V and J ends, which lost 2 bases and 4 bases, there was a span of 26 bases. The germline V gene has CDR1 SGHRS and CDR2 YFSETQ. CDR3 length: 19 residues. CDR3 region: CASSFQGAPSGGGADTQYF. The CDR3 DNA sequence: TGCGCCAGCAGCTTTCAGGGGGCGCCTAGCGGAGGGGGAGCAGATACGCAGTATTTT.

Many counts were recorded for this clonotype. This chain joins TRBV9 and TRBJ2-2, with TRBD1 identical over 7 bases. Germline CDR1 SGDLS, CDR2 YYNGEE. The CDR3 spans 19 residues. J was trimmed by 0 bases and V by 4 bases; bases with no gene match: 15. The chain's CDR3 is CASSSRHEKGGANTGELFF. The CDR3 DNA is TGTGCCAGCAGCTCACGACACGAGAAAGGGGGCGCGAACACCGGGGAGCTGTTTTTT.

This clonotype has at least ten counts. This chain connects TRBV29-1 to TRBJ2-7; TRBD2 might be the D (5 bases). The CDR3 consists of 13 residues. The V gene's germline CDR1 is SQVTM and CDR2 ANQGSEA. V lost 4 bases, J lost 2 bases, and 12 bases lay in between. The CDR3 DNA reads TGCAGCGTTGGGCGGACGGGGACCTACGAGCAGTACTTC. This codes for CSVGRTGTYEQYF.

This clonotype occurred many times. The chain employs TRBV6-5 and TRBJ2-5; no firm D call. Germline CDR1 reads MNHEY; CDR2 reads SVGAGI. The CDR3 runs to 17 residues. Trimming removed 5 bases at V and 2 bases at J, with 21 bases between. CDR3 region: CASSKGAPYLRQETQYF. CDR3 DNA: TGTGCCAGCAGTAAGGGCGCACCCTACCTTCGGCAAGAGACCCAGTACTTC.

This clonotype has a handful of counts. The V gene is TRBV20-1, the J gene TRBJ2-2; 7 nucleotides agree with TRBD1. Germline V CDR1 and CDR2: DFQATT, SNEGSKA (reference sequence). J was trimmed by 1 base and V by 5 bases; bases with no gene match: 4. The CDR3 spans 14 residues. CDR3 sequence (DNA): TGCAGTGCTTTCGGGACAGTGAACACCGGGGAGCTGTTTTTT. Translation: CSAFGTVNTGELFF.

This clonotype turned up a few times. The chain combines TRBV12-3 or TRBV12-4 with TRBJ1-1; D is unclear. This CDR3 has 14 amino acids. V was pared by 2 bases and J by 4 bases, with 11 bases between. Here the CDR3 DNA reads TGTGCCAGCAGTTTAATTGGACGAGGCACTGAAGCTTTCTTT. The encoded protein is CASSLIGRGTEAFF.

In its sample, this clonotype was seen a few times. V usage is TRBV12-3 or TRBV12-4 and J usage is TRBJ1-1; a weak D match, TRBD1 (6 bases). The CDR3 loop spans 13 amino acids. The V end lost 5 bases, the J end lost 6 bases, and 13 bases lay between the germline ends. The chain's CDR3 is CASSNREGAEAFF. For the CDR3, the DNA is TGTGCCAGCAGTAACAGGGAGGGGGCTGAAGCTTTCTTT.

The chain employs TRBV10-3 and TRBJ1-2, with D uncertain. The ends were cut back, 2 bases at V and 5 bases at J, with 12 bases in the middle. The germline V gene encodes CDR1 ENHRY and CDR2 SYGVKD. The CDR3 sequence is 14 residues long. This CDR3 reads CAISEAEGPYGYTF. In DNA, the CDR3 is TGTGCCATCAGTGAGGCCGAGGGCCCATATGGCTACACCTTC.

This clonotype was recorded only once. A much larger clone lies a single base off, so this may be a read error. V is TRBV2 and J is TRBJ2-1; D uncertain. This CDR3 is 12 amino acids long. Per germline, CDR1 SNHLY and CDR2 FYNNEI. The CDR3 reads CTSSESGHEQFF. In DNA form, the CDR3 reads TGTACCAGCAGTGAGAGTGGCCACGAGCAGTTCTTC. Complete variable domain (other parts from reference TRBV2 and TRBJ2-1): EPEVTQTPSHQVTQMGQEVILRCVPISNHLYFYWYRQILGQKVEFLVSFYNNEISEKSEIFDDQFSVERPDGSNFTLKIRSTKLEDSAMYFCTSSESGHEQFFGPGTRLTVL.

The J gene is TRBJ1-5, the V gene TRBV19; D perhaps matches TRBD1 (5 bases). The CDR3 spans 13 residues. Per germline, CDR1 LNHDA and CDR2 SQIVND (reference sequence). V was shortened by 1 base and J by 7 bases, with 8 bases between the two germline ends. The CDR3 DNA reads TGTGCCAGTAGTATAGCCAGGGACCAGCCCCAGCATTTT. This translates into CASSIARDQPQHF.

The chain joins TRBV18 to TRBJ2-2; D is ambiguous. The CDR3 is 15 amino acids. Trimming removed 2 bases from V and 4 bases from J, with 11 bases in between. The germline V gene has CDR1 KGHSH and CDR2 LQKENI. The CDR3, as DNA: TGTGCCAGCTCACCATTTCACACTTCCACCGGGGAGCTGTTTTTT. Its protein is CASSPFHTSTGELFF.

This CDR3 reads CASSVHPGQGAGDTQYF. For the CDR3, the DNA is TGTGCCAGCAGCGTTCACCCGGGACAGGGGGCGGGAGATACGCAGTATTTT. The chain couples TRBV7-8 to TRBJ2-3; 12 nucleotides match TRBD1. Germline V gene data show CDR1 as SGHVS and CDR2 as FQNEAQ. V dropped 5 bases and J dropped 5; count of bases not matched to a gene: 11. The CDR3 is made up of 17 amino acids.

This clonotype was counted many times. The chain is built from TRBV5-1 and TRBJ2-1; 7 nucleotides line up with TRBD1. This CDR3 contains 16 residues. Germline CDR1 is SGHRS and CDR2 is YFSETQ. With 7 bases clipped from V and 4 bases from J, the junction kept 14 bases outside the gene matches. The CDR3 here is CASGPGAGTEYNEQFF. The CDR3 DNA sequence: TGCGCCAGCGGACCAGGGGCCGGGACAGAGTACAATGAGCAGTTCTTC.

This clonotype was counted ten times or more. Here the CDR3 reads CASSLVGNTIYF. The CDR3 nucleotides read TGTGCCAGCAGTTTAGTAGGAAACACCATATATTTT. The chain couples TRBV6-6 to TRBJ1-3; D is unresolved. The CDR3 extends over 12 amino acids. V shed 4 bases and J shed 4 bases, with 5 bases lying between them. CDR1 is MNHNY and CDR2 is SVGAGI in the germline V gene (reference sequence).

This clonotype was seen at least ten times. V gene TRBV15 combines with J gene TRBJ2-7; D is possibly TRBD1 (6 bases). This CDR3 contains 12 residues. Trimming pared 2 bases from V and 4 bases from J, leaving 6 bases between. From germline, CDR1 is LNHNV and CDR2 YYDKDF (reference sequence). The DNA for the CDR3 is TGTGCCACCAGCAGAACAGGGTACGAGCAGTACGTC. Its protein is CATSRTGYEQYV.

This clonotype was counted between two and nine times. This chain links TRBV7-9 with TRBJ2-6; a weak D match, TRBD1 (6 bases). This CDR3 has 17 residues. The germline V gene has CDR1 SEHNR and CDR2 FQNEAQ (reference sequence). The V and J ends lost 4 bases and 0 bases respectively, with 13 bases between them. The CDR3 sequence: CASSSRTVFSGANVLTF. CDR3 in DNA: TGTGCCAGCAGCTCCCGGACAGTTTTCTCTGGGGCCAACGTCCTGACTTTC.

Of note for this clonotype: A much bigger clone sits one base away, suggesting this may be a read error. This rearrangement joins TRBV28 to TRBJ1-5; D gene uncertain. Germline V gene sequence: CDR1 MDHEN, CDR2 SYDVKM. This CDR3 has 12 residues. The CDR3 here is CASSLSDQPQNF. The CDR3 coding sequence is TGTGCCAGCAGTTTGTCTGATCAGCCCCAGAATTTT.